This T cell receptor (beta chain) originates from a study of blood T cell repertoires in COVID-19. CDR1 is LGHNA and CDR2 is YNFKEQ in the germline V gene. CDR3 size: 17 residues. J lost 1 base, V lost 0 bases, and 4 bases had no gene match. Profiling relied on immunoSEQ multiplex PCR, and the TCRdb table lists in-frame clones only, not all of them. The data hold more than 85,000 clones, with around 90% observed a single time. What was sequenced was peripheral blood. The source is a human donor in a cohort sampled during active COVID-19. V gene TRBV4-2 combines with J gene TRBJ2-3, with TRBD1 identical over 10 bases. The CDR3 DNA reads TGTGCCAGCAGCCAAGATACCGGGACAGGGGGCACAGATACGCAGTATTTT. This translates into CASSQDTGTGGTDTQYF.